A single sample gave rise to the 30 T cell receptor beta chains below, sequenced in a study of blood T cells in healthy people across ages. Through a sample-barcoded 5' primer and a J-beta primer mix, a second PCR was run for about 6 to 11 cycles. Via MiXCR, TCRdb re-called the 5' RACE reads, giving one row per CDR3 protein. The sample shows hundreds of thousands of distinct CDR3 sequences, about 30% of them seen only once. The sample consisted of blood. These receptors came from an elderly woman in good health.

This clonotype was found many times. The chain links TRBV6-1 to TRBJ2-7, with 8 positions matching TRBD2. Germline-derived CDR1 and CDR2 are MNHNS and SASEGT. The CDR3 contains 11 residues. Unmatched junction bases numbered 3, after V lost 8 bases and J lost 6 bases. The CDR3 sequence is CASRLAGEQYF. For the CDR3, the DNA is TGTGCCAGCCGGCTAGCGGGCGAGCAGTACTTC.

This clonotype has a count of ten or more. This chain uses TRBV5-1 with TRBJ2-1; TRBD2 matches 8 bases. The CDR3 runs to 17 residues. Unmatched junction bases numbered 15, after V lost 3 bases and J lost 7 bases. Germline-derived CDR1 and CDR2 are SGHRS and YFSETQ. Here the CDR3 reads CASSWTPGTGGINEQFF. As DNA, the CDR3 is TGCGCCAGCAGCTGGACCCCCGGGACGGGGGGGATAAATGAGCAGTTCTTC. Supplemented by reference TRBV5-1 and TRBJ2-1, the full variable domain reads KAGVTQTPRYLIKTRGQQVTLSCSPISGHRSVSWYQQTPGQGLQFLFEYFSETQRNKGNFPGRFSGRQFSNSRSEMNVSTLELGDSALYLCASSWTPGTGGINEQFFGPGTRLTVL.

A word on this clonotype: This may be a read error, as it is one base from a much larger clone. V gene TRBV7-3 combines with J gene TRBJ2-5; D is ambiguous. CDR1 and CDR2 from the germline V gene are SGHTA and FQGTGA. Trimming left V 4 bases short and J 11 bases short, with 17 bases between. The CDR3 sequence is 13 residues long. The CDR3 loop reads CASSSTGYNEQYF. The CDR3 DNA sequence: TGTGCCAGCAGCTCAACCGGTTACAATGAGCAGTACTTC.

At least ten counts were recorded for this clonotype. V usage is TRBV3-1 and J usage is TRBJ2-7, with 15 bases lining up with TRBD2. Germline CDR1 reads LGHDT; CDR2 reads YNNKEL (reference sequence). V gave up 0 bases and J gave up 6 bases; unmatched junction bases: 0. The CDR3 length is 15 residues. The CDR3 DNA sequence: TGTGCCAGCAGCCAAGAGGGACTAGCGGGGGGCGAGCAGTACTTC. Encoded protein: CASSQEGLAGGEQYF.

This clonotype was detected ten times or more. V usage is TRBV20-1 and J usage is TRBJ2-5; 9 bases agree with TRBD2. The V segment lost 3 bases and the J segment 2 bases; nucleotides outside the gene matches: 7. Germline V gives CDR1 DFQATT, CDR2 SNEGSKA (reference sequence). The CDR3 length is 15 residues. CDR3 sequence (DNA): TGCAGTGCTAGTTCAGTAGCGGGGGTGCAAGAGACCCAGTACTTC. It codes for CSASSVAGVQETQYF.

The J gene is TRBJ2-1, the V gene TRBV11-2, with D hard to call. The CDR3 is 15 residues long. V dropped 0 bases and J dropped 7 bases, with 13 bases sitting between them. Germline V gene lookup returns CDR1 SGHAT and CDR2 FQNNGV. CDR3 amino acids: CASSLDVPLLNEQFF. The CDR3 nucleotides read TGTGCCAGCAGCTTAGATGTTCCCCTATTAAATGAGCAGTTCTTC.

The table lists this clonotype with a few counts. The rearrangement links TRBV3-1 to TRBJ1-3; D is uncertain. V lost 4 bases, J lost 4 bases, and 11 bases lay in between. This CDR3 has 14 residues. Germline V gene data show CDR1 as LGHDT and CDR2 as YNNKEL (reference sequence). The DNA of the CDR3 is TGTGCCAGCAGCCCCTGGGATGGAGGAAACACCATATATTTT. This encodes CASSPWDGGNTIYF.

This clonotype was detected ten times or more. This rearrangement joins TRBV3-1 to TRBJ2-1; 13 bases are a match to TRBD2. The CDR3 covers 16 residues. Trimming removed 4 bases from V and 6 bases from J; junction bases left unmatched: 6. The germline CDR1 and CDR2 sequences are LGHDT and YNNKEL (reference sequence). The CDR3 DNA sequence: TGTGCCAGCAGCCGCTTGACTAGCGGGGGGTCCAATGAGCAGTTCTTC. This sequence encodes CASSRLTSGGSNEQFF.

The J gene is TRBJ2-6, the V gene TRBV12-3 or TRBV12-4; D unclear. The V end was cut by 5 bases, the J end by 6 bases, with 5 bases between. The CDR3 has 12 residues. The CDR3 is CASSPLANVLTF. As DNA, the CDR3 is TGTGCCAGCAGTCCCCTGGCCAACGTCCTGACTTTC.

At least ten counts were recorded for this clonotype. CDR3 amino acids: CASSLYRAGGYTF. CDR3 in DNA: TGTGCCAGCAGTTTATACAGGGCGGGCGGCTACACCTTC. The gene calls are TRBV28 and TRBJ1-2; tentative D call: TRBD1 (6 bases). V was cut by 1 base and J by 8 bases, with 11 bases left in between. CDR3 length: 13 residues. The germline CDR1 and CDR2 sequences are MDHEN and SYDVKM.

V usage is TRBV6-1 and J usage is TRBJ2-2; D is possibly TRBD2 (6 bases). The germline V gene has CDR1 MNHNS and CDR2 SASEGT. With 11 bases removed from V and 0 bases from J, the gap between germline ends came to 16 bases. The length of the CDR3 is 15 residues. The CDR3 region is CAGGLKASNTGELFF. In nucleotides, the CDR3 is TGTGCCGGGGGGTTGAAGGCTTCGAACACCGGGGAGCTGTTTTTT.

This clonotype was seen repeatedly, ten times or more. The rearrangement links TRBV24-1 to TRBJ2-3, with 8 positions matching TRBD1. The length of the CDR3 is 17 residues. In germline, CDR1 is KGHDR, CDR2 SFDVKD. Germline trimming cut 2 bases from V and 6 bases from J; bases unmatched to any gene: 12. The CDR3 DNA sequence: TGTGCCACCAGTGATTCGATCTGGACAGGGATTTCCGATACGCAGTATTTT. It yields the protein CATSDSIWTGISDTQYF.

This clonotype was found a few times. The gene calls are TRBV5-1 and TRBJ1-4; D gene ambiguous. Trimming removed 1 base from V and 4 bases from J, with 8 bases in between. Germline CDR1 and CDR2: SGHRS and YFSETQ. There are 14 residues in the CDR3. CDR3 sequence (DNA): TGCGCCAGCAGCTTGAACAGTGATAATGAAAAACTGTTTTTT. It translates to CASSLNSDNEKLFF.

About this clonotype itself: This could be a read error, since a much larger clone is one nucleotide away. The CDR3 DNA follows: TGCGCCAGCAGGGCCGTGGACAGGGACGATCAGCCCCAGCATTTT. It specifies CASRAVDRDDQPQHF. The chain combines TRBV10-2 with TRBJ1-5; TRBD1 matches 8 bases. The CDR3 totals 15 residues. From germline, CDR1 is WSHSY and CDR2 SAAADI. J gave up 5 bases and V 6 bases, and 9 bases lay outside the gene matches.

The V call is TRBV7-2, the J call TRBJ2-1, with D possibly being TRBD2 (5 bases). The CDR3 has 16 residues. CDR1 is SGHTA and CDR2 is FQGNSA in the germline V gene. Deletions cut 3 bases from V and 3 bases from J, with 15 bases between. The CDR3 loop is CASSLDPGNRYNEQFF. The CDR3 bases are TGTGCCAGCAGCTTGGACCCGGGGAATCGCTACAATGAGCAGTTCTTC.

V and J are TRBV25-1 and TRBJ1-5, with D maybe TRBD1 (5 bases). Germline CDR1 reads MGHDK; CDR2 reads SYGVNS. V shed 4 bases and J shed 6 bases, with 13 bases lying between them. The CDR3 runs 14 residues. DNA of the CDR3: TGTGCCAGCAGTGGGGGGGGAACGGCTCAGCCCCAGCATTTT. It encodes CASSGGGTAQPQHF.

The rearrangement links TRBV4-2 to TRBJ1-2; no firm D call. Germline CDR1 is LGHNA and CDR2 is YNFKEQ. This CDR3 region has 15 residues. The CDR3 reads CIGSQLVYRRDGYTF. As DNA, the CDR3 is TGTATCGGCAGCCAACTGGTCTATCGGAGGGATGGCTACACCTTC.

This clonotype was seen a single time. The DNA is omitted, as the CDR3 cannot be located on it reliably, and the CDR3 follows TCRdb's listing. J is TRBJ2-7 and V is TRBV7-2. Germline V gene lookup returns CDR1 SGHTA and CDR2 FQGNSA. The CDR3 length equals 13 residues, ends included. The CDR3 here is CARSLEYGCEQYF.

Of note for this clonotype: This sequence may be a read error, since a much larger clone differs from it by one base. The chain uses TRBV7-2 and TRBJ2-3; no reliable D call. This CDR3 has 12 residues. Germline loops: CDR1 SGHTA, CDR2 FQGNSA. This CDR3 reads CASSFRADTRYF. The CDR3 bases are TGTGCCAGCAGCTTTAGGGCAGATACGCGGTATTTT.

This clonotype was counted at least ten times. The chain links TRBV4-1 to TRBJ2-4; D possibly uses TRBD1 or TRBD2 (5 bases each). The V and J ends lost 1 base and 1 base respectively, with 17 bases between them. The CDR3 runs to 18 residues. Per germline, CDR1 MGHRA and CDR2 YSYEKL. The CDR3, as DNA: TGCGCCAGCAGCCAAGGGCTGTCGAGGGGAGTCGCCAAAAACATTCAGTACTTC. It encodes CASSQGLSRGVAKNIQYF.

This clonotype was counted once. This chain joins TRBV7-2 and TRBJ2-3, with D maybe TRBD2 (5 bases). The CDR3 has 16 amino acids. Germline CDR1 reads SGHTA; CDR2 reads FQGNSA. Trimming removed 2 bases from V and 4 bases from J, with 16 bases in between. CDR3 bases: TGTGCCAGCAGCTTAACCCGAACTAGTAACCCAGATACGCAGTATTTT. This encodes CASSLTRTSNPDTQYF.

The CDR3 loop reads CASSGANQPQHF. CDR3 coding DNA: TGTGCCAGCAGCGGGGCCAATCAGCCCCAGCATTTT. J is TRBJ1-5 and V is TRBV2, with D perhaps matching TRBD1 (5 bases). CDR3 length: 12 amino acids. Trimming shortened V by 6 bases and J by 3 bases, and 6 bases separated the two germline ends. Germline values: CDR1 SNHLY, CDR2 FYNNEI.

The V and J genes are TRBV6-2 or TRBV6-3 and TRBJ2-7; the D gene is possibly TRBD2 (6 bases). The CDR3 has 15 residues. The germline V gene encodes CDR1 MNHEY and CDR2 SVGEGT. Trimming removed 5 bases from V and 2 bases from J, with 16 bases in between. CDR3 sequence (DNA): TGTGCCAGCAGTGACCTAGCGCTGGGGACCTACGAGCAGTACTTC. It codes for CASSDLALGTYEQYF.

This clonotype has at least ten counts. J is TRBJ2-3 and V is TRBV20-1; D unclear. V dropped 2 bases and J dropped 3 bases, with 15 bases sitting between them. The CDR3 covers 15 residues. The germline V gene encodes CDR1 DFQATT and CDR2 SNEGSKA (reference sequence). CDR3 amino acids: CSARISGTWTDTQYF. In DNA form, the CDR3 reads TGCAGTGCTAGAATCTCCGGCACTTGGACAGATACGCAGTATTTT.

Notes on this clonotype: At one end the junction does not follow the germline gene, possibly because of a read error. This sequence joins TRBV20-1 and TRBJ2-3; no reliable D call. The CDR3 consists of 17 residues. CDR1 and CDR2 from the germline V gene are DFQATT and SNEGSKA (reference sequence). The CDR3 region is CSARDLQKLSATDAQYF. The DNA for the CDR3 is TGCAGTGCTAGAGATCTTCAGAAACTCAGCGCCACAGATGCGCAGTATTTT.

In this sample, this clonotype turned up once. Its ends do not fully match the called genes, so a read error is possible. This chain links TRBV7-6 with TRBJ2-7; 9 nucleotides align to TRBD1. The germline gives CDR1 SGHVS, CDR2 FNYEAQ. CDR3 length: 15 residues. The chain's CDR3 is CASSSGTGIRRERYF. CDR3 nucleotides: TGTGCCAGCAGCTCCGGGACAGGGATCCGTAGAGAGCGGTACTTC.

The genes are TRBV5-1 and TRBJ1-2, with unresolved D. V was pared by 4 bases and J by 6 bases, with 13 bases between. Germline V gene data show CDR1 as SGHRS and CDR2 as YFSETQ. The CDR3 sequence is 13 residues long. Here the CDR3 reads CASSTATHDGYTF. CDR3 in DNA: TGCGCCAGCAGCACCGCCACCCACGATGGCTACACCTTC.

This clonotype was picked up a small number of times. V is TRBV20-1 and J is TRBJ1-2; 8 nucleotides align to TRBD1. In germline, CDR1 is DFQATT, CDR2 SNEGSKA (reference sequence). With 5 bases clipped from V and 7 bases from J, the junction kept 6 bases outside the gene matches. CDR3 length: 12 residues. The CDR3 is CSAGQGSCGYTF. CDR3 coding DNA: TGCAGTGCTGGACAGGGATCCTGTGGCTACACCTTC.

This clonotype was picked up one time. A much larger clone differs by one base, so this may be a read error. V gene TRBV12-3 or TRBV12-4 combines with J gene TRBJ1-4, with D uncertain. The V and J ends lost 4 bases and 8 bases respectively, with 14 bases between them. The CDR3 has 14 residues. The CDR3 sequence: CASSSASEEEKLFF. CDR3 in DNA: TGTGCCAGCAGTTCAGCCTCAGAGGAGGAAAAACTGTTTTTT.

This clonotype was recorded at least ten times. This chain connects TRBV7-9 to TRBJ2-7, with a weak D call TRBD2 (5 bases). CDR1 and CDR2 (germline): SEHNR, FQNEAQ (reference sequence). The CDR3 contains 15 residues. V lost 5 bases to trimming and J lost 3 bases, with 17 bases between them. Written as DNA, the CDR3 is TGTGCCAGCAGCGAAAGAGCTTCTGCGGGCTACGAGCAGTACTTC. Translating it yields CASSERASAGYEQYF. Full variable domain (rest looked up from reference TRBV7-9 and TRBJ2-7): DTGVSQNPRHKITKRGQNVTFRCDPISEHNRLYWYRQTLGQGPEFLTYFQNEAQLEKSRLLSDRFSAERPKGSFSTLEIQRTEQGDSAMYLCASSERASAGYEQYFGPGTRLTVT.